This T cell receptor beta chain comes out of a study of tumor and adjacent non-tumor tissue in lung cancer. Study context: Each sample yielded some 4 million productive TCRbeta reads on average.

This clonotype was picked up one time. The antigen is unknown. Compared with germline, one end of the junction differs, possibly owing to a read error. This CDR3 spans 14 amino acids. CDR1 and CDR2 (germline): SEHNR, FQNEAQ (reference sequence). A modified ARM-PCR protocol with three rounds of nested PCR amplified TCRbeta. TCRdb used MiXCR to reprocess the multiplex PCR reads, holding one entry per CDR3 protein. In the table there are about 200,000 distinct CDR3 sequences, 70% to 75% of which are singletons. The template was RNA from unsorted bulk tissue. Chemotherapy-naive patients with new lung cancer underwent thoracic surgery in China, August–November 2014. Overall study findings and caveats: Patients with more diverse tumor TCRs had worse survival. Significantly higher TCR diversity was found in tumor than normal lung.

The V and J genes are TRBV7-9 and TRBJ1-4, with D possibly being TRBD1 (5 bases). The receptor was derived from a man between 60 and 70 years old with non-small cell lung cancer. Source material: lung tumor tissue. The CDR3 DNA follows: TGTGCCAGCAGCTCAGAGGGACGGTCGGAAAGACTGTTTTTT. Amino acids: CASSSEGRSERLFF.